These T cell receptor beta chains were read from a single sample in a study of cytomegalovirus exposure and HLA in healthy donors. Clones were read by immunoSEQ multiplex PCR, and TCRdb kept only the in-frame ones, dropping some. The top ten clones hold around an eighth of a sample with 150,000 to 200,000 clones, about four fifths of them seen once. Sequencing was carried out using PBMCs. The receptors stem from a young woman in good health and CMV-seropositive. CDR3s include the opening cysteine and the closing phenylalanine or tryptophan. Fields, in order: D gene, clone size, V gene, J gene, CDR3 DNA, CDR3 protein. The D gene is left open where the match is weak. Clone size appears in some rows only: once, few, many, or a class for an expanded clone.

d_call: -; clone_size: -; v_call: TRBV19; j_call: TRBJ1-5; cdr3_nt: TGTGCCAGTAGTGTGATAGGGGGGGATCAGCCCCAGCATTTT; cdr3_aa: CASSVIGGDQPQHF
d_call: -; clone_size: -; v_call: TRBV5-4; j_call: TRBJ2-5; cdr3_nt: TGTGCCAGCAGCTTCGCTAGCGCTCAAGAGACCCAGTACTTC; cdr3_aa: CASSFASAQETQYF
d_call: -; clone_size: -; v_call: TRBV5-4; j_call: TRBJ1-6; cdr3_nt: TGTGCCAGCAGCTTGAATCAGAGGGCATCAAATTCACCCCTCCACTTT; cdr3_aa: CASSLNQRASNSPLHF
d_call: -; clone_size: -; v_call: TRBV5-4; j_call: TRBJ1-1; cdr3_nt: TGTGCCAGCAGCTTGGGGGGCTTTAACACTGAAGCTTTCTTT; cdr3_aa: CASSLGGFNTEAFF
d_call: TRBD1; clone_size: few; v_call: TRBV7-9; j_call: TRBJ1-5; cdr3_nt: TGTGCCAGCAGCCGAGGGGGCAGCAATCAGCCCCAGCATTTT; cdr3_aa: CASSRGGSNQPQHF
d_call: -; clone_size: few; v_call: TRBV19; j_call: TRBJ1-1; cdr3_nt: TGTGCCAGTAGTATGGAGTGGAACACTGAAGCTTTCTTT; cdr3_aa: CASSMEWNTEAFF
d_call: TRBD2; clone_size: -; v_call: TRBV5-1; j_call: TRBJ2-7; cdr3_nt: TGCGCCAGCAGCGGACTAGCGGGGAGTGAGCAGTACTTC; cdr3_aa: CASSGLAGSEQYF
d_call: -; clone_size: once; v_call: TRBV2; j_call: TRBJ1-2; cdr3_nt: TGTGCCAGCAGCCCTCTAGGGGGAACAGTAAACTATGGCTACACCTTC; cdr3_aa: CASSPLGGTVNYGYTF
d_call: -; clone_size: once; v_call: TRBV28; j_call: TRBJ1-2; cdr3_nt: TGTGCCAGCAGTTTACTAGGCGGGAGGGGGTATGGCTACACCTTC; cdr3_aa: CASSLLGGRGYGYTF
d_call: TRBD2; clone_size: few; v_call: TRBV11-3; j_call: TRBJ2-3; cdr3_nt: TGTGCCAGCAGCGAGTCGGGAGGCGGCGGTACAGATACGCAGTATTTT; cdr3_aa: CASSESGGGGTDTQYF
d_call: -; clone_size: few; v_call: TRBV15; j_call: TRBJ2-7; cdr3_nt: TGTGCCACCAGCAGAGACAGGGGAGAAGGGCAGTACTTC; cdr3_aa: CATSRDRGEGQYF
d_call: TRBD1; clone_size: -; v_call: TRBV7-9; j_call: TRBJ2-1; cdr3_nt: TGTGCCAGCAGCTTCACAGGGGATACAGGGGATGAGCAGTTCTTC; cdr3_aa: CASSFTGDTGDEQFF
d_call: -; clone_size: -; v_call: TRBV5-6; j_call: TRBJ2-3; cdr3_nt: TGTGCCAGCAGCCCCCCAGGACACTATACGCAGTATTTT; cdr3_aa: CASSPPGHYTQYF
d_call: -; clone_size: -; v_call: TRBV27; j_call: TRBJ1-1; cdr3_nt: TGTGCCAGCGTGAGGAGGGGCGCGAGCACTGAAGCTTTCTTT; cdr3_aa: CASVRRGASTEAFF
d_call: TRBD1; clone_size: -; v_call: TRBV7-2; j_call: TRBJ2-7; cdr3_nt: TGTGCCAGCAGCTTAGCCGGGACAGGGTACGAGCAGTACTTC; cdr3_aa: CASSLAGTGYEQYF
d_call: TRBD1; clone_size: -; v_call: TRBV5-1; j_call: TRBJ2-7; cdr3_nt: TGCGCCAGCAGCCCACTGGACAGGGGCGACTACGAGCAGTACTTC; cdr3_aa: CASSPLDRGDYEQYF
d_call: TRBD1; clone_size: -; v_call: TRBV25-1; j_call: TRBJ2-4; cdr3_nt: TGTGCCAGCAGTGACTTTGACAGGGGGGACATTCAGTACTTC; cdr3_aa: CASSDFDRGDIQYF
d_call: TRBD1; clone_size: -; v_call: TRBV11-3; j_call: TRBJ1-4; cdr3_nt: TGTGCCAGCAGCCCCCGGACAGGGGGGGACGAAAAACTGTTTTTT; cdr3_aa: CASSPRTGGDEKLFF
d_call: -; clone_size: once; v_call: TRBV29-1; j_call: TRBJ1-2; cdr3_nt: TGCAGCGTTGAAGTAACTCCGCCGGGTAACTATGGCTACACCTTC; cdr3_aa: CSVEVTPPGNYGYTF
d_call: TRBD1; clone_size: -; v_call: TRBV5-1; j_call: TRBJ2-7; cdr3_nt: TGCGCCAGCAGCTTGACAGGGGGCTACGAGCAGTACTTC; cdr3_aa: CASSLTGGYEQYF
d_call: -; clone_size: -; v_call: TRBV7-8; j_call: TRBJ1-1; cdr3_nt: TGTGCCAGCAGCTTAGTCGCAGGGAACACTGAAGCTTTCTTT; cdr3_aa: CASSLVAGNTEAFF
d_call: -; clone_size: -; v_call: TRBV5-6; j_call: TRBJ1-1; cdr3_nt: TGTGCCAGCAGCTTGGATCGGGGATTGCGGGTTTTCTTT; cdr3_aa: CASSLDRGLRVFF
d_call: -; clone_size: -; v_call: TRBV28; j_call: TRBJ1-1; cdr3_nt: TGTGCCAGCAGTTTGCGGGTGAACACTGAAGCTTTCTTT; cdr3_aa: CASSLRVNTEAFF
d_call: -; clone_size: -; v_call: TRBV30; j_call: TRBJ2-2; cdr3_nt: TGTGCCTGGAGTGTACGCCAGGGTTGGGTTTCTCGTGGGGAGCTGTTTTTT; cdr3_aa: CAWSVRQGWVSRGELFF
d_call: -; clone_size: once; v_call: TRBV10-3; j_call: TRBJ1-2; cdr3_nt: TGTGCCATCAATCAGGGTACCTATGGCTACACCTTC; cdr3_aa: CAINQGTYGYTF
d_call: -; clone_size: -; v_call: TRBV5-4; j_call: TRBJ2-1; cdr3_nt: TGTGCCAGCAGCGCACAGGGGGGGAATGAGCAGTTCTTC; cdr3_aa: CASSAQGGNEQFF
d_call: TRBD1; clone_size: -; v_call: TRBV19; j_call: TRBJ2-3; cdr3_nt: TGTGCCAGTAGTATAGGCGCAGGGGGTGAAGATACGCAGTATTTT; cdr3_aa: CASSIGAGGEDTQYF
d_call: TRBD2; clone_size: -; v_call: TRBV7-2; j_call: TRBJ2-7; cdr3_nt: TGTGCCAGCAGATGGACTAGCGGGTCTGGCGAGCAGTACTTC; cdr3_aa: CASRWTSGSGEQYF
d_call: -; clone_size: -; v_call: TRBV11-3; j_call: TRBJ2-7; cdr3_nt: TGTGCCAGCAGCTCCTATAAACGGGGGAAAGAGCAGTACTTC; cdr3_aa: CASSSYKRGKEQYF
d_call: -; clone_size: -; v_call: TRBV5-1; j_call: TRBJ2-5; cdr3_nt: TGCGCCAGCAGCGTGACAAATGGGGAGACCCAGTACTTC; cdr3_aa: CASSVTNGETQYF
d_call: TRBD1; clone_size: -; v_call: TRBV13; j_call: TRBJ2-5; cdr3_nt: TGTGCCAGCAGCTTGGCTTGGACAGGGGGCCGGGAGACCCAGTACTTC; cdr3_aa: CASSLAWTGGRETQYF
d_call: TRBD1; clone_size: -; v_call: TRBV5-1; j_call: TRBJ2-6; cdr3_nt: TGCGCCAGCAGCTTGGCCCCGGGACAGGGCTTTTCGGACGGGGCCAACGTCCTGACTTTC; cdr3_aa: CASSLAPGQGFSDGANVLTF
d_call: -; clone_size: few; v_call: TRBV4-3; j_call: TRBJ2-7; cdr3_nt: TGCGCCAGCAGCCAAGATTATGCGGCAGCCTCCTACGAGCAGTACTTC; cdr3_aa: CASSQDYAAASYEQYF
d_call: TRBD2; clone_size: -; v_call: TRBV18; j_call: TRBJ2-7; cdr3_nt: TGTGCCAGCTCACCATCGGGAAGCGGGGCCGGGTACGAGCAGTACTTC; cdr3_aa: CASSPSGSGAGYEQYF
d_call: TRBD1; clone_size: -; v_call: TRBV7-9; j_call: TRBJ2-2; cdr3_nt: TGTGCCAGCCTCAAGGGGGCGGTGGACACCGGGGAGCTGTTTTTT; cdr3_aa: CASLKGAVDTGELFF
d_call: TRBD2; clone_size: -; v_call: TRBV7-2; j_call: TRBJ2-1; cdr3_nt: TGTGCCAGCACCCCTAGCGGGAGCTCCTACAATGAGCAGTTCTTC; cdr3_aa: CASTPSGSSYNEQFF
d_call: TRBD2; clone_size: -; v_call: TRBV5-1; j_call: TRBJ2-7; cdr3_nt: TGCGCCAGCAGCTTGGGGCTAGCGGGGGGTCCGTCCTACGAGCAGTACTTC; cdr3_aa: CASSLGLAGGPSYEQYF
d_call: -; clone_size: -; v_call: TRBV28; j_call: TRBJ1-2; cdr3_nt: TGTGCCAGCAGTTTTTTGTCGGGGGATAATGGCTACACCTTC; cdr3_aa: CASSFLSGDNGYTF
d_call: -; clone_size: -; v_call: TRBV9; j_call: TRBJ1-3; cdr3_nt: TGTGCCAGCAGCAGAGGACAGAGGTCTGGAAACACCATATATTTT; cdr3_aa: CASSRGQRSGNTIYF
d_call: -; clone_size: -; v_call: TRBV6-1; j_call: TRBJ1-1; cdr3_nt: TGTGCCAGCAGGGACTGGACCCAAGCTTTCTTT; cdr3_aa: CASRDWTQAFF
d_call: -; clone_size: -; v_call: TRBV7-2; j_call: TRBJ2-7; cdr3_nt: TGTGCCAGCAGCATTCGACATCTATTCTCCTACGAGCAGTACTTC; cdr3_aa: CASSIRHLFSYEQYF
d_call: -; clone_size: -; v_call: TRBV4-2; j_call: TRBJ2-5; cdr3_nt: TGTGCCAGCAGCCAAGTCCACCAGCAAGAGACCCAGTACTTC; cdr3_aa: CASSQVHQQETQYF
d_call: TRBD2; clone_size: -; v_call: TRBV7-9; j_call: TRBJ2-7; cdr3_nt: TGTGCCAGCAGCCGCAGCGGGAGTCCCTACGAGCAGTACTTC; cdr3_aa: CASSRSGSPYEQYF
d_call: -; clone_size: -; v_call: TRBV30; j_call: TRBJ1-3; cdr3_nt: TGTGCCGGTCATGGTAGAGGGCTAAACACCATATATTTT; cdr3_aa: CAGHGRGLNTIYF
d_call: -; clone_size: -; v_call: TRBV15; j_call: TRBJ2-7; cdr3_nt: TGTGCCACCAGCAAGACAGGGAGGTACGAGCAGTACTTC; cdr3_aa: CATSKTGRYEQYF